This T cell receptor (beta chain) was retrieved from a study of T-cell reconstitution after alpha-beta-depleted transplantation in children (dated by TCRdb to about 2016). Some background on the complete study: T-cell immune reconstitution after TCRalphabeta/CD19-depleted allogeneic hematopoietic cell transplantation in children was quantitatively tracked in the study by means of TCR repertoire profiling.

V lost 4 bases and J lost 3 bases, and the count of bases not matched to a germline gene is 4. The CDR3 runs 14 amino acids, cysteine and phenylalanine included. The CDR3 DNA has 42 bases and is translated from base 1. The germline V gene gives CDR1 as MDHEN and CDR2 as SYDVKM. Libraries were made using PCR. Data came from an Illumina HiSeq 2500. TCR library preparation used molecular barcoding, with unique molecular identifiers applied to normalize quantification of the TCRbeta repertoire. TCRdb reworked the public reads: Q25 trimming with fastp, MiXCR clone assembly, productive beta chains retained. Under each unique CDR3 protein, matching rows form one entry showing the most common genes and DNA. A total of roughly 350,000 distinct CDR3 sequences appear in this sample, approximately 10% of them only once. The top ten clonotypes cover roughly 2.5% of the sample. This clonotype has at least ten counts. The clone's antigen remains unknown. No per-base quality is available; no much larger clone lies one base away.

The V and J genes are TRBV28 and TRBJ2-7; 9 of the junction bases match TRBD2. This clonotype was sampled from a human donor who donated a stem cell graft to a child with acute lymphoblastic leukemia. The sample was PBMCs from the stem cell graft donor, taken from the stem cell graft. The CDR3 sequence is CASSSLAGVYEQYF. In nucleotides, the sequence is TGTGCCAGCAGTTCCTTAGCGGGAGTCTACGAGCAGTACTTC.